The rows below give T cell receptor beta chains drawn from one sample of a study of cytomegalovirus exposure and HLA in healthy donors. Clones were read by immunoSEQ multiplex PCR, and TCRdb kept only the in-frame ones, dropping some. The sample lists roughly 120,000 clones, 88% occurring once. Sequencing was done on a sample of PBMCs. These receptors were taken from a woman aged 18-29 years in good health and CMV-seropositive. Both conserved end residues are part of each CDR3. D genes are given only for firm matches. The size entry is marked missing in some rows and otherwise reads once, few, many or a size class.

clone_size	v_call	d_call	j_call	cdr3_aa	cdr3_nt
.	TRBV5-4	TRBD2	TRBJ2-7	CASSLAASGAYEQYF	TGTGCCAGCAGCTTGGCGGCTAGCGGGGCCTACGAGCAGTACTTC
.	TRBV6-6	.	TRBJ1-4	CASRESGPSNEKLFF	TGTGCCAGCAGGGAATCGGGTCCCTCAAATGAAAAACTGTTTTTT
.	TRBV7-7	TRBD1	TRBJ1-5	CASSLANRGRQIGNQPQHF	TGTGCTAGCAGCTTAGCAAACAGGGGGAGGCAAATTGGCAATCAGCCCCAGCATTTT
.	TRBV19	TRBD2	TRBJ2-2	CASSAGLGYTGELFF	TGTGCCAGTAGTGCTGGACTAGGCTACACCGGGGAGCTGTTTTTT
.	TRBV7-9	.	TRBJ2-1	CASSFGVNEQFF	TGTGCCAGCAGCTTCGGGGTCAATGAGCAGTTCTTC
.	TRBV2	TRBD1	TRBJ1-2	CASRTPRQGWDTF	TGTGCCAGCAGGACCCCCCGACAGGGATGGGACACCTTC
.	TRBV11-2	TRBD2	TRBJ2-4	CASSSFRGGNIQYF	TGTGCCAGCAGCTCCTTCCGGGGGGGAAACATTCAGTACTTC
.	TRBV19	TRBD2	TRBJ2-3	CASTTKRKAGGVTDTQYF	TGTGCCAGTACCACGAAAAGAAAGGCGGGAGGCGTCACAGATACGCAGTATTTT
.	TRBV12-5	.	TRBJ2-7	CASGLVEGSEQYF	TGTGCTAGTGGTTTGGTAGAGGGCAGCGAGCAGTACTTC
.	TRBV6-5	.	TRBJ2-7	CASSYVQGGYEQYF	TGTGCCAGCAGTTACGTCCAGGGAGGCTACGAGCAGTACTTC
.	TRBV7-2	TRBD2	TRBJ2-1	CASSTGLVGDEQFF	TGTGCCAGCAGCACGGGACTAGTTGGGGATGAGCAGTTCTTC
.	TRBV5-1	TRBD1	TRBJ1-1	CASSWTGRNTEAFF	TGCGCCAGCAGCTGGACAGGGAGGAACACTGAAGCTTTCTTT
.	TRBV11-2	TRBD1	TRBJ1-5	CASSIDRGPNQPQHF	TGTGCCAGCAGTATAGACAGGGGGCCCAATCAGCCCCAGCATTTT
.	TRBV7-6	TRBD1	TRBJ2-5	CASSSGQGARETQYF	TGTGCCAGCAGCTCGGGACAGGGGGCGCGGGAGACCCAGTACTTC
.	TRBV5-1	.	TRBJ1-3	CASSHTRGSGNTIYF	TGCGCCAGCAGCCACACCCGAGGCTCTGGAAACACCATATATTTT
.	TRBV11-2	.	TRBJ1-1	CASSLDLKGAGVNTEAFF	TGTGCCAGCAGCTTAGATCTTAAAGGGGCAGGGGTAAACACTGAAGCTTTCTTT
few	TRBV29-1	TRBD1	TRBJ1-4	CSVLIGTGTPTNEKLFF	TGCAGCGTTTTAATCGGGACAGGGACTCCAACTAATGAAAAACTGTTTTTT
.	TRBV7-9	TRBD1	TRBJ1-6	CASSPDRGGLFGSPLHF	TGTGCCAGCAGCCCTGACAGGGGTGGCCTTTTTGGTTCACCCCTCCACTTT
few	TRBV10-3	.	TRBJ1-5	CAISEGQSWEPQHF	TGTGCCATCAGTGAAGGACAGTCGTGGGAACCCCAGCATTTT
.	TRBV12-5	TRBD1	TRBJ1-2	CASGLVQGNIGYGYTF	TGTGCTAGTGGTTTGGTACAGGGGAATATTGGGTATGGCTACACCTTC
once	TRBV5-1	.	TRBJ2-2	CASSITTVNTGELFF	TGCGCCAGCAGCATTACAACAGTGAACACCGGGGAGCTGTTTTTT
once	TRBV5-4	.	TRBJ1-1	CASSLDWATTMNTEAFF	TGTGCCAGCAGCTTGGATTGGGCTACAACGATGAACACTGAAGCTTTCTTT
.	TRBV7-3	.	TRBJ2-3	CASSTISTDTQYF	TGTGCCAGCAGCACTATTAGCACAGATACGCAGTATTTT
few	TRBV9	TRBD2	TRBJ2-2	CASSVRGGTGELFF	TGTGCCAGCAGCGTCCGCGGGGGAACCGGGGAGCTGTTTTTT
once	TRBV9	.	TRBJ2-2	CASSVEQSNTGELFF	TGTGCCAGCAGCGTAGAACAGTCGAACACCGGGGAGCTGTTTTTT
.	TRBV5-6	TRBD1	TRBJ2-7	CASSWGTGIYEQYF	TGTGCCAGCAGCTGGGGGACAGGTATCTACGAGCAGTACTTC
.	TRBV6-1	.	TRBJ1-1	CASTGPRLTEAFF	TGTGCCAGCACCGGTCCCCGTCTCACTGAAGCTTTCTTT
.	TRBV11-2	TRBD2	TRBJ2-3	CASSRNSGVETDTQYF	TGTGCCAGCAGCCGAAATAGCGGGGTGGAGACAGATACGCAGTATTTT
.	TRBV7-8	.	TRBJ1-5	CASSAGLDSNQPQHF	TGTGCCAGCAGCGCAGGATTGGATAGCAATCAGCCCCAGCATTTT
.	TRBV18	.	TRBJ1-1	CASSLSVNTEAFF	TGTGCCAGCTCACTCTCGGTAAACACTGAAGCTTTCTTT
.	TRBV5-1	.	TRBJ2-3	CASSRSSGRTDTQYF	TGCGCCAGCAGTAGGTCCAGCGGACGCACAGATACGCAGTATTTT
.	TRBV18	.	TRBJ2-7	CASSLSGFAYEQYF	TGTGCCAGCTCACTCAGCGGGTTTGCCTACGAGCAGTACTTC
once	TRBV7-9	TRBD1	TRBJ1-5	CASSQTGQPQHF	TGTGCCAGCAGTCAGACAGGGCAGCCCCAGCATTTT
once	TRBV13	TRBD1	TRBJ2-7	CASSLGQGSGEQYF	TGTGCCAGCAGCTTAGGACAGGGGTCGGGCGAGCAGTACTTC
.	TRBV18	.	TRBJ1-2	CASSPSGANYGYTF	TGTGCCAGCTCACCATCCGGAGCCAACTATGGCTACACCTTC